This T cell receptor beta chain was recorded in a study of T cell repertoires in aging, cancer and after chemotherapy. Broader study findings: The repertoire data cannot show anything about immunological memory following chemotherapy. Median generation probability rose over the chemotherapy interval in each cancer cohort, suggesting rebound thymic output. Untreated cancer patients had significantly lower blood TCR diversity than age-matched healthy donors. Thymic emigration or peripheral T cell expansion may be impaired by lymphoid organ infiltration in hematological cancer.

In regard to this clonotype: Its antigen is unidentified.

TRB rearrangements spanning V, D and J were amplified using mixed TRB-A/B primers. TCRdb passed the multiplex PCR reads through MiXCR, listing each CDR3 protein once. This sample has 5,000 to 7,500 distinct CDR3 sequences, with around 30% found just once. The template was genomic DNA from peripheral blood, not RNA. The sequenced material came from blood. The sequence came from a human donor with a blood cancer.

Here the CDR3 reads CASNPYGTDTQYF. CDR3 nucleotides: TGTGCCAGCAACCCCTACGGTACAGATACGCAGTATTTT. The genes are TRBV28 and TRBJ2-3; D is undetermined. Trimming shortened V by 7 bases and J by 3 bases, and 11 bases separated the two germline ends. This CDR3 region has 13 residues. Germline-derived CDR1 and CDR2 are MDHEN and SYDVKM.